A selection of T cell receptor beta chains follows, all from one sample in a study of blood T cell repertoires in COVID-19. Sequencing was performed with immunoSEQ multiplex PCR; in TCRdb, only in-frame clones are kept and a portion is missing. The table has fewer than 200,000 clones, more than 85% seen once; the top ten hold 20% to 25%. Source material: PBMCs or T cells enriched from blood (not recorded which). These receptor sequences come from a woman aged 40-49 years in a cohort exposed to, infected with or recovered from COVID-19 (not recorded which). The CDR3 runs from the conserved cysteine through the conserved F or W. The D gene is left open where the match is weak. Clone size is shown for a subset of rows, as once, few, many or a class of expanded clone.

D gene: TRBD2
V gene: TRBV9
J gene: TRBJ2-5
clone size: -
CDR3 protein: CASSVGPGGAQETQYF
CDR3 DNA: TGTGCCAGCAGCGTCGGTCCGGGGGGGGCTCAAGAGACCCAGTACTTC

D gene: -
V gene: TRBV6-5
J gene: TRBJ2-1
clone size: -
CDR3 protein: CASRTSGSYNEQFF
CDR3 DNA: TGTGCCAGCAGGACAAGCGGGTCCTACAATGAGCAGTTCTTC

D gene: TRBD2
V gene: TRBV6-2/TRBV6-3
J gene: TRBJ2-2
clone size: -
CDR3 protein: CASSYGAGGATGELFF
CDR3 DNA: TGTGCCAGCAGTTACGGCGCGGGAGGAGCCACCGGGGAGCTGTTTTTT

D gene: TRBD2
V gene: TRBV27
J gene: TRBJ2-1
clone size: -
CDR3 protein: CASGPRTSNNEQFF
CDR3 DNA: TGTGCCAGTGGGCCCCGGACTAGCAACAATGAGCAGTTCTTC

D gene: TRBD1
V gene: TRBV5-5
J gene: TRBJ2-7
clone size: -
CDR3 protein: CASSPTGTGSYEQYF
CDR3 DNA: TGTGCCAGCAGCCCAACCGGGACAGGGTCCTACGAGCAGTACTTC

D gene: -
V gene: TRBV24-1
J gene: TRBJ1-6
clone size: once
CDR3 protein: CATSESGSNSPLHF
CDR3 DNA: TGTGCCACCAGTGAAAGCGGTTCCAATTCACCCCTCCACTTT

D gene: -
V gene: TRBV5-5
J gene: TRBJ1-5
clone size: -
CDR3 protein: CASSLEGQGLDPQHF
CDR3 DNA: TGTGCCAGCAGCTTGGAGGGGCAGGGCCTCGACCCCCAGCATTTT

D gene: TRBD2
V gene: TRBV3-1/TRBV3-2
J gene: TRBJ2-3
clone size: -
CDR3 protein: CASSIRAGGPSDTQYF
CDR3 DNA: TGTGCCAGCAGCATAAGGGCGGGGGGGCCTTCAGATACGCAGTATTTT

D gene: -
V gene: TRBV4-1
J gene: TRBJ1-6
clone size: once
CDR3 protein: CASSQGAVVSPLHF
CDR3 DNA: TGCGCCAGCAGCCAGGGGGCAGTAGTATCACCCCTCCACTTT

D gene: TRBD1
V gene: TRBV7-9
J gene: TRBJ1-2
clone size: once
CDR3 protein: CASSFGQGRHYGYTF
CDR3 DNA: TGTGCCAGCAGCTTTGGACAGGGAAGGCACTATGGCTACACCTTC

D gene: -
V gene: TRBV24-1
J gene: TRBJ1-1
clone size: -
CDR3 protein: CATRQGWYTEAFF
CDR3 DNA: TGTGCCACCAGACAGGGATGGTACACTGAAGCTTTCTTT

D gene: TRBD1
V gene: TRBV19
J gene: TRBJ1-4
clone size: few
CDR3 protein: CASSIKPEGAPIF
CDR3 DNA: TGTGCCAGTAGTATTAAACCGGAGGGGGCTCCTATTTTT

D gene: TRBD2
V gene: TRBV10-3
J gene: TRBJ2-1
clone size: -
CDR3 protein: CAIKSREPGNEQFF
CDR3 DNA: TGTGCCATCAAATCGCGGGAGCCGGGCAATGAGCAGTTCTTC

D gene: TRBD2
V gene: TRBV5-1
J gene: TRBJ2-3
clone size: -
CDR3 protein: CASSLWGRAGDTQYF
CDR3 DNA: TGCGCCAGCAGCTTATGGGGGAGGGCAGGAGATACGCAGTATTTT

D gene: -
V gene: TRBV6-4
J gene: TRBJ2-6
clone size: -
CDR3 protein: CASSDSRGGANVLTF
CDR3 DNA: TGTGCCAGCAGTGACAGCAGGGGTGGGGCCAACGTCCTGACTTTC

D gene: -
V gene: TRBV27
J gene: TRBJ1-4
clone size: -
CDR3 protein: CASSLGQSNEKLFF
CDR3 DNA: TGTGCCAGCAGTTTGGGGCAATCTAATGAAAAACTGTTTTTT

D gene: TRBD1
V gene: TRBV10-1
J gene: TRBJ1-6
clone size: few
CDR3 protein: CASRGTGQNSPLHF
CDR3 DNA: TGCGCCAGCAGAGGGACAGGGCAAAATTCACCCCTCCACTTT

D gene: -
V gene: TRBV28
J gene: TRBJ1-1
clone size: -
CDR3 protein: CASRLRGVPEAFF
CDR3 DNA: TGTGCCAGCAGACTCCGGGGGGTCCCTGAAGCTTTCTTT

D gene: TRBD2
V gene: TRBV28
J gene: TRBJ2-7
clone size: -
CDR3 protein: CASSLSLAGATYEQYF
CDR3 DNA: TGTGCCAGCAGTTTATCGTTAGCGGGGGCCACCTACGAGCAGTACTTC

D gene: TRBD1
V gene: TRBV9
J gene: TRBJ1-2
clone size: -
CDR3 protein: CASSSSRAKDRVDYGYTF
CDR3 DNA: TGTGCCAGCAGCTCATCTAGGGCTAAGGACAGGGTCGACTATGGCTACACCTTC

D gene: TRBD2
V gene: TRBV10-2
J gene: TRBJ2-5
clone size: -
CDR3 protein: CASRGTSDVETQYF
CDR3 DNA: TGCGCCAGCAGGGGGACTAGCGACGTGGAGACCCAGTACTTC

D gene: TRBD2
V gene: TRBV10-3
J gene: TRBJ2-5
clone size: once
CDR3 protein: CAISRNSGSKETQYF
CDR3 DNA: TGTGCCATCTCCCGGAACAGCGGGAGTAAAGAGACCCAGTACTTC

D gene: TRBD1
V gene: TRBV13
J gene: TRBJ2-7
clone size: -
CDR3 protein: CASSLGGQGAQNEQYF
CDR3 DNA: TGTGCCAGCAGCTTAGGGGGACAGGGGGCACAAAACGAGCAGTACTTC

D gene: -
V gene: TRBV19
J gene: TRBJ1-1
clone size: -
CDR3 protein: CASSIDLIQGQHTEAFF
CDR3 DNA: TGTGCCAGTAGTATAGATCTTATCCAGGGGCAGCACACTGAAGCTTTCTTT

D gene: TRBD2
V gene: TRBV7-2
J gene: TRBJ2-1
clone size: -
CDR3 protein: CASSVTSGGGNEQFF
CDR3 DNA: TGTGCCAGCAGCGTGACTAGCGGAGGTGGGAATGAGCAGTTCTTC

D gene: TRBD2
V gene: TRBV5-1
J gene: TRBJ2-1
clone size: -
CDR3 protein: CASSLAGSGGNNEQFF
CDR3 DNA: TGCGCCAGCAGCTTGGCTGGTAGCGGGGGAAACAATGAGCAGTTCTTC

D gene: -
V gene: TRBV11-3
J gene: TRBJ2-7
clone size: -
CDR3 protein: CASSLWGPSYYEQYF
CDR3 DNA: TGTGCCAGCAGCTTGTGGGGGCCGAGTTACTACGAGCAGTACTTC

D gene: TRBD1
V gene: TRBV9
J gene: TRBJ1-1
clone size: -
CDR3 protein: CASRPNQRGPNTEAFF
CDR3 DNA: TGTGCCAGCCGGCCGAACCAAAGGGGGCCGAACACTGAAGCTTTCTTT

D gene: -
V gene: TRBV9
J gene: TRBJ1-5
clone size: -
CDR3 protein: CASSVDSHSNQPQHF
CDR3 DNA: TGTGCCAGCAGCGTAGACAGCCATAGCAATCAGCCCCAGCATTTT

D gene: TRBD1
V gene: TRBV29-1
J gene: TRBJ2-7
clone size: -
CDR3 protein: CSVVHRGLSYEQYF
CDR3 DNA: TGCAGCGTCGTCCACAGGGGTCTTTCCTACGAGCAGTACTTC

D gene: -
V gene: TRBV18
J gene: TRBJ1-5
clone size: -
CDR3 protein: CASSPGGGGQPQHF
CDR3 DNA: TGTGCCAGCTCCCCTGGGGGGGGAGGTCAGCCCCAGCATTTT

D gene: TRBD1
V gene: TRBV4-1
J gene: TRBJ1-4
clone size: -
CDR3 protein: CASSPRTGGSEKLFF
CDR3 DNA: TGCGCCAGCAGCCCGCGGACAGGGGGAAGCGAAAAACTGTTTTTT

D gene: -
V gene: TRBV11-3
J gene: TRBJ1-1
clone size: -
CDR3 protein: CASSQRHANTEAFF
CDR3 DNA: TGTGCCAGCAGCCAAAGACACGCTAACACTGAAGCTTTCTTT

D gene: TRBD2
V gene: TRBV4-2
J gene: TRBJ2-1
clone size: -
CDR3 protein: CASHGEREASNEQFF
CDR3 DNA: TGTGCCAGCCATGGGGAGCGGGAGGCCTCCAATGAGCAGTTCTTC

D gene: -
V gene: TRBV28
J gene: TRBJ1-1
clone size: once
CDR3 protein: CASRINRDWEAFF
CDR3 DNA: TGTGCCAGCAGAATAAATCGGGACTGGGAAGCTTTCTTT

D gene: -
V gene: TRBV5-1
J gene: TRBJ2-2
clone size: once
CDR3 protein: CASSGLGGAGNTGELFF
CDR3 DNA: TGCGCCAGCAGCGGCCTCGGGGGAGCGGGGAACACCGGGGAGCTGTTTTTT

D gene: -
V gene: TRBV9
J gene: TRBJ1-1
clone size: -
CDR3 protein: CASSANAYSEAFF
CDR3 DNA: TGTGCCAGCAGCGCTAACGCCTACAGTGAAGCTTTCTTT

D gene: TRBD1
V gene: TRBV14
J gene: TRBJ1-2
clone size: -
CDR3 protein: CASSPGAGGGYTF
CDR3 DNA: TGTGCCAGCAGCCCGGGAGCAGGGGGGGGCTACACCTTC

D gene: TRBD2
V gene: TRBV6-5
J gene: TRBJ2-7
clone size: -
CDR3 protein: CASTPREGGYEQYF
CDR3 DNA: TGTGCCAGCACCCCCAGGGAGGGAGGCTACGAGCAGTACTTC

D gene: TRBD2
V gene: TRBV27
J gene: TRBJ2-3
clone size: -
CDR3 protein: CASSFRDYLTDTQYF
CDR3 DNA: TGTGCCAGCAGTTTTCGGGACTACCTCACAGATACGCAGTATTTT

D gene: TRBD1
V gene: TRBV11-2
J gene: TRBJ1-3
clone size: -
CDR3 protein: CASSLYPGTGDGNTIYF
CDR3 DNA: TGTGCCAGCAGCCTCTATCCCGGGACAGGGGATGGAAACACCATATATTTT